This T cell receptor beta chain was profiled in a study of blood T cell repertoires in COVID-19. Background on the study: Samples representing acute and convalescent COVID-19 were sourced from the United States, Italy and Spain. Nucleic acid was either cDNA or gDNA, and it came from T cells, B-cell-depleted T cells, or PBMCs.

The participants were between 18 and 89 years old and came from some 23 US areas. Recovered Cohort 3 donors showed two negative PCRs, clearance, or symptom resolution. Profiling relied on immunoSEQ multiplex PCR, and the TCRdb table lists in-frame clones only, not all of them. The repertoire holds 130,000 to 150,000 clones, with around 85% as singletons. Between the trimmed V and J ends, which lost 6 bases and 8 bases, there was a span of 11 bases. Germline V CDR1 and CDR2: LNHDA, SQIVND (reference sequence). The CDR3 totals 12 residues. Sequences were obtained from PBMCs or T cells enriched from blood (not recorded which). The chain links TRBV19 to TRBJ1-5; no clear D gene. This TCR came from a middle-aged woman who had recovered from COVID-19. The CDR3 sequence is CASRMTGEPQHF. CDR3 sequence (DNA): TGTGCCAGTAGGATGACCGGAGAGCCCCAGCATTTT.